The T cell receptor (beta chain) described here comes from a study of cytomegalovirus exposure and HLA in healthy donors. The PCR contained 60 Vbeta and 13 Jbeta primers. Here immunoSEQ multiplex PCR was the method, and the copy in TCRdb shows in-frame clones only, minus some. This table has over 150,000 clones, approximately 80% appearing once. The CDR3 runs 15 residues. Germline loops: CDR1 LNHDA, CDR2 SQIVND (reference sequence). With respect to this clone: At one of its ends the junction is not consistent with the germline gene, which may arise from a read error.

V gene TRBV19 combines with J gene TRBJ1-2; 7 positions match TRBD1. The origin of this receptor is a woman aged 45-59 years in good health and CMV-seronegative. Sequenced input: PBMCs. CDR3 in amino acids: CPRGLGTDFFYGYTF. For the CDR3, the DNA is TGTCCCAGAGGCCTCGGGACAGACTTTTTCTATGGCTACACCTTC.